What follows describes a single T cell receptor (beta chain). Its antigen is still unknown. This sample stems from a study of identical twins. General study findings and limits: Out-of-frame alpha sequences shared by twins showed excess low generation probability.

Template switching added a universal primer site, and cDNA bore unique molecular identifiers. TCRdb used MiXCR to reprocess the 5' RACE reads, holding one entry per CDR3 protein. The top ten clones hold 12% of a sample with 420,000 or so distinct CDR3 sequences, about 18% of them seen once. This receptor was taken from a man aged 50 or older in good health. Material: naive T cells sorted from blood.

The CDR3 bases are TGTGCCAGCAGTGGGACAGGGGGCGCCTTGCCCTACAATGAGCAGTTCTTC. Its translation is CASSGTGGALPYNEQFF. The rearrangement uses TRBV27 and TRBJ2-1; 12 bases are a match to TRBD1. Trimming cost V 5 bases and J 2 bases; bases outside gene matches: 7. Germline-derived CDR1 and CDR2 are MNHEY and SMNVEV (reference sequence). This CDR3 comprises 17 residues.